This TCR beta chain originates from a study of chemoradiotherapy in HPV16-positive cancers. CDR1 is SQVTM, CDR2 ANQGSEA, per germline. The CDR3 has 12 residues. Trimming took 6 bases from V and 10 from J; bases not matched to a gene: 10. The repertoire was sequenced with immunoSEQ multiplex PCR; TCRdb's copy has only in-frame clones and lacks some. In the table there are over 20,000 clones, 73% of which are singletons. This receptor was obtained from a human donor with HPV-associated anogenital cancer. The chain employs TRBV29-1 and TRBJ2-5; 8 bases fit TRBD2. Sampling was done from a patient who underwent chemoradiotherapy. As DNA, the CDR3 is TGCAGCGTAGGACTAGCCGAACGTGTCCAGTACTTC. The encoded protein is CSVGLAERVQYF.